This TCR beta chain originates from a study of shared T cell receptors in the human thymus. Germline loops: CDR1 SQVTM, CDR2 ANQGSEA. CDR3 size: 15 residues. The V and J ends lost 4 bases and 5 bases, in that order; junction bases with no gene match: 11. The table came from immunoSEQ multiplex PCR; TCRdb's copy has only in-frame clones and leaves some out. Of approximately 760,000 clones in the sample, over 75% were seen once. The sample also formed part of further work on human thymus T cells. As that study records: Thymic tissue was derived from resections collected during corrective heart surgery. Seemingly biased V and J gene usage marked thymic and blood repertoires.

The receptor was isolated from a girl under three years old with a congenital heart defect. The chain employs TRBV29-1 and TRBJ2-7, with TRBD1 matching 10 bases. The sample taken for sequencing was thymocytes. CDR3 nucleotides: TGCAGCGTTGTATATCCAGGGGACAGGGGAAACGAGCAGTACTTC. As protein: CSVVYPGDRGNEQYF.